This record looks at one TCR beta chain sequence and its context. Its antigen is unknown. Base qualities are missing; no much larger clone stands one base away. The CDR3, from cysteine to phenylalanine, totals 11 residues. Only the CDR3 DNA is retained, 33 bases long and in frame from the first base. CDR1 and CDR2 are read off the germline V gene as SGHDT and YYEEEE. V is pared back by 0 bases and J by 10 bases, with 7 bases lying between the germline termini. The meaning of the sample's time point label: around 29 days on oral tofacitinib. The treatment or condition label on this specimen signifies: oral pan-JAK inhibitor, 5-10 mg twice daily. Peripheral blood and lesional scalp punch biopsies were obtained from patients with alopecia areata. PBMCs were isolated by density centrifugation and stained for CD3, CD4 and CD8, and CD4+ and CD8+ T cells were sorted on a FACSAria. This sample is drawn from a study of CD8+ T cells in alopecia areata (dated by TCRdb to 2016 to 2019). Regarding the research as a whole: Treated patients were enrolled in an open-label pilot trial of oral tofacitinib, 5 to 10 mg twice daily, for moderate-to-severe alopecia areata. Patients stayed on tofacitinib for 6 to 18 months and then had 6 months of follow-up off drug so that delayed response and recurrence could be assessed. The SALT score, which quantifies the percentage of affected scalp surface area, was used to measure disease severity in treated patients. In both human patients and the C3H/HeJ mouse model, the study applied high-throughput TCRbeta sequencing to look at T cell clonal expansion in alopecia areata. On the human side, TCRbeta sequencing was run on scalp tissue and on sorted CD4+ and CD8+ peripheral blood T cells from healthy controls and from alopecia areata patients with either patchy or totalis/universalis disease. Biopsies were taken from tofacitinib-treated patients at baseline and at 4 and 24 weeks of treatment, and a later scalp biopsy was taken in several of the tofacitinib-treated patients. Scalp clonality was compared among normal scalp (n=4), patchy alopecia areata scalp (n=8), and alopecia totalis/universalis scalp (n=8). RNA was obtained with the PAXgene miRNA kit for fixed scalp, the miRNeasy kit for PBMCs, and the RNeasy kit for mouse skin. TCRbeta CDR3 regions were amplified by immunoSEQ multiplex PCR using 35 Vbeta forward and 13 Jbeta reverse primers. The study at large found these results: Scalp TCR repertoire analysis is complicated because resident alphabeta T cells in normal human skin are also sequenced, whereas mouse skin is dominated by gammadelta T cells. Compared with normal scalp, lesional scalp had higher clonality and more expanded CD8+ clones, particularly in alopecia totalis/universalis, a pattern that suggests antigenic drive. Scalp clonality and the number of expanded CD8+ clones among the top 100 scalp clones were significantly decreased by tofacitinib. Because the treated cohort was small and had just a single nonresponder, larger studies are needed to establish links between baseline CD8+ expansion and response. During tofacitinib treatment, many expanded lesional clones stuck around in both scalp and blood, and this persistence may partly explain why relapse happens after treatment is stopped. Shared TCR sequences between patients were less evident than in mice, which may be partly attributable to HLA diversity in the patient population.

The protocol used for the library was the immunoSEQ multiplex PCR assay. RNA was extracted from all samples and reverse transcribed into cDNA as template for TCR sequencing. SuperScript III was used for first-strand cDNA synthesis, primed with a 2:1 mix of oligo-dT and random hexamers. Amplification bias was assessed with a synthetic immune receptor repertoire, and residual bias was removed computationally. The authors' analysis ran thus. Raw reads were preprocessed to remove errors, and CDR3 was defined by IMGT conventions from the conserved cysteine to phenylalanine. To get clonality, Shannon entropy was normalized by log2 of the number of productive unique TCRs and the result was subtracted from 1. Scalp TCRbeta sequences were cross-referenced with sorted blood CD4 and CD8 repertoires so that the CD4 or CD8 identity of scalp clones could be inferred. The table comes from immuneACCESS by way of TCRdb, which keeps in-frame sequences with V and J called. Part of the clones is missing from these tables; in studies checked, under half for an unresolved V gene and the rest for unknown reasons. V and J calls plus clone size are reproduced from that table; the DNA served to infer D and trimming. The sample records roughly 200,000 clones, 60% to 70% of which are singletons. Clones ranked in the top ten supply approximately 3.3% of the sample.

The sequencing here drew on CD4+ T cells sorted from blood, taken at week 4, from a patient treated with tofacitinib. This clonotype was sampled from a human donor with alopecia areata. This receptor chain uses TRBV5-6 and TRBJ2-5; the D gene is perhaps TRBD1, from 5 matching bases. In nucleotides, the sequence is TGTGCCAGCAGCTTGGGGACACTCCAGTACTTC. This sequence encodes CASSLGTLQYF.